Sequencing of this TCR beta chain was carried out in a study of T cell responses to AZD1222 COVID-19 vaccine (dated by TCRdb to about 2021). Study-level background: A total of approximately 230 trial participants underwent TCR sequencing, of whom some 210 received two doses of AZD1222 and some 26 received two doses of the MenACWY control vaccine. Trial participants were enrolled into age subgroups of 18-55, 56-69 and 70-plus years, which contained about 150, 28 and 57 TCR-sequenced participants, respectively. Results the study describes overall, beyond this receptor: CD4 TCRs associated with the vaccine covered the entire spike protein, and the dominant responses were in regions 160-218 and 743-854. Conclusions about previously exposed vaccinees are limited, since just a handful of AZD1222 recipients were seropositive for SARS-CoV-2 at baseline. Participants were mostly white British, with more females than males. The authors suggested clonal diversity may have been underestimated. Reportedly, almost half of the unique spike-specific TCRs recognized epitopes lying outside the regions that are mutated in the B.1.351 and B.1.1.7 variants. In the small 56-69-year group, the increase in depth fell short of significance, most likely because of low power. Because no samples from the day 14 peak response were available, repertoires could be characterized only after the peak T cell response. After two AZD1222 doses, both the breadth and the depth of spike-specific TCRs were significantly higher than at day 0 and than in MenACWY recipients.

V is shortened by 3 bases, J by 3 bases, and the region joining them spans 16 bases. From cysteine to phenylalanine, the CDR3 is 17 amino acids long. Kept here is only the CDR3 DNA, which spans 51 bases and is read in frame from base 1. The germline V gene provides CDR1 SGDLS and CDR2 YYNGEE. The CDR3 regions of human TCRbeta chains were analyzed by immunosequencing. The authors' analysis ran thus. Repertoire TCRs were matched against a reference library of SARS-CoV-2-specific TCRs generated with the MIRA antigen-specificity platform. Breadth was defined as the fraction of unique TCRs that were SARS-CoV-2-associated. Depth was defined as the fraction of total T cells that were SARS-CoV-2-associated. Using the MIRA data, each spike-specific TCR was assigned both to the spike region to which the TCR was reactive and to a CD4 or CD8 class. Log10-transformed breadth and depth values were compared by one-way ANOVA with Sidak's multiple comparisons tests. Imported from immuneACCESS, the table was reduced by TCRdb to in-frame sequences with V and J called. These copies leave out some clones; in studies compared against another copy, an unresolved V gene accounts for under half, and the cause of the remainder is not known. D and trimming come from the DNA, and the V and J calls and clone size come from that table. The sample table shows around 140,000 clones, and roughly 92% are seen once. The top ten constitute over 8.5% of the sample.

What the time point label conveys for this sample: about 28 days (+/-7) after the second vaccine dose. Because spike-specific TCR depth and breadth did not differ between the two schedules, AZD1222 recipients who got a second dose at roughly 4 weeks were pooled with those who got a second dose at roughly 12 weeks. Samples from vaccinated people were obtained from the UK trials COV001 and COV002, which included a single-blind randomized controlled phase 2/3 trial of AZD1222 (ChAdOx1 nCoV-19) in healthy adults. Trial participant PBMC samples were collected at day 0 and day 28 after the second dose for TCRbeta chain sequencing. Of note for this clone: The antigen this receptor binds is unknown. Nothing much larger sits one base from this clone, and base qualities are not available.

The sequencing used peripheral blood, collected 28 days after the second AZD1222 dose. The chain is encoded by TRBV9 joined to TRBJ1-6, with a weak D call of TRBD1 (5 bases match). The clonotype originates from an adult who received the AZD1222 COVID-19 vaccine. The encoded CDR3 is CASSAGGRGGYNSPLHF. The nucleotides read TGTGCCAGCAGCGCAGGAGGAAGGGGTGGCTATAATTCACCCCTCCACTTT.